The entry below gives a single T cell receptor (beta chain) sequence along with its context. This sample stems from a study of blood T cell repertoires in COVID-19. Overall study: Samples taken during acute and convalescent COVID-19 were collected in the United States, Italy and Spain. PBMCs, B-cell-depleted T cells, or T cells provided the cDNA or gDNA that made up the material.

Enrolled through a virtual design, the participants were between roughly 18 and 90 years of age and came from under 30 US areas. Authors' methods: Reference gene primer amplification in the assay estimated nucleated cell counts. Libraries were prepared by immunoSEQ multiplex PCR; TCRdb keeps only in-frame clonotypes and omits some of them. The D gene and trimming were derived from the DNA, and the V and J assignments and clone size from that table. The sample records approximately 250,000 clones, over 80% being singletons. The sequenced sample consisted of PBMCs or T cells enriched from blood (not recorded which). The source of this sequence is a woman aged 30 to 39 with acute COVID-19.

CDR3 DNA sequence: TGTGCCAGCAGTTCCTTAGCCAAAAACATTCAGTACTTC. The encoded protein is CASSSLAKNIQYF. The chain uses TRBV27 and TRBJ2-4, with D hard to call. V gave up 4 bases and J gave up 0 bases, with 4 bases separating them. The length of the CDR3 is 13 residues. Germline assignment: CDR1 MNHEY and CDR2 SMNVEV (reference sequence).